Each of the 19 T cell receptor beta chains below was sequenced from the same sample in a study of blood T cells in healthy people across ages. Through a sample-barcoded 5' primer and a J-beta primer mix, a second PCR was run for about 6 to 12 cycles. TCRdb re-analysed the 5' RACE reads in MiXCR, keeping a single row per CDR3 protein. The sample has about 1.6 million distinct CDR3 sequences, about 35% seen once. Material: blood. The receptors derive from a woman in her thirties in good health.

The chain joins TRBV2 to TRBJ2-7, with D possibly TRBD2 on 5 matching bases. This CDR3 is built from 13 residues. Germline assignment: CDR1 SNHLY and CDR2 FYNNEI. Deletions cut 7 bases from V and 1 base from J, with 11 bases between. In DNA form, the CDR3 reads TGTGCCAGCAACAAGGCGGGTTCCTACGAGCAGTACTTC. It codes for CASNKAGSYEQYF.

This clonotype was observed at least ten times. CDR3 loop: CASSSRAPPQETQYF. CDR3 sequence (DNA): TGTGCCAGCAGTAGCCGGGCACCGCCGCAAGAGACCCAGTACTTC. This rearrangement joins TRBV28 to TRBJ2-5; D remains unclear. The CDR3 length is 15 residues. Germline CDR1 reads MDHEN; CDR2 reads SYDVKM. Between the trimmed V and J ends, which lost 5 bases and 2 bases, there was a span of 15 bases.

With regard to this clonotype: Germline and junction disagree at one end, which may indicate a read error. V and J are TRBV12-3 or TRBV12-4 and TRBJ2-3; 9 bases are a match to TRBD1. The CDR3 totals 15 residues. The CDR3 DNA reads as TGTGCCAGCAGTACACAGGGGGCGAGCGCAGATACGCAATATTTC. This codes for CASSTQGASADTQYF.

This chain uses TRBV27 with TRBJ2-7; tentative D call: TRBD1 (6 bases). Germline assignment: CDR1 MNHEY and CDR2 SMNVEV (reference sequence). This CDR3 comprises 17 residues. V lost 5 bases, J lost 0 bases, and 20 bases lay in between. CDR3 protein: CASSPAQQGRFSYEQYF. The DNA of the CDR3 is TGTGCCAGCAGTCCGGCCCAACAGGGCCGATTCTCCTACGAGCAGTACTTC.

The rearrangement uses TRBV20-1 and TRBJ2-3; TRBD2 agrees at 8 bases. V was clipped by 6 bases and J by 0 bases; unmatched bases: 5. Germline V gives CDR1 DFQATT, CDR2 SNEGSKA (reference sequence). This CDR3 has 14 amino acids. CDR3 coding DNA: TGCAGTGCCCCAGCGGGGGTAAGCACAGATACGCAGTATTTT. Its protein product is CSAPAGVSTDTQYF.

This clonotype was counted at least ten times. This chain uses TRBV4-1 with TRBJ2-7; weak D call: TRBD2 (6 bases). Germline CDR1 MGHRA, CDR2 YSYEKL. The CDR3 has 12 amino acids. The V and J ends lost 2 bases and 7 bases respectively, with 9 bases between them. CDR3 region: CASSQLGGEQYF. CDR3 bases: TGCGCCAGCAGCCAACTGGGAGGAGAGCAGTACTTC.

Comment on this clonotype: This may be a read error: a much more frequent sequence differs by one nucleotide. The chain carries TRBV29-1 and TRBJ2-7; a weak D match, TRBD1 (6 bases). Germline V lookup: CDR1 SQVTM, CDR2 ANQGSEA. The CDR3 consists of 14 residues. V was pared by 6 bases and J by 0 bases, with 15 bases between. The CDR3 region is CSVPTGLVSYEQYF. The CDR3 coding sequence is TGCAGCGTCCCGACAGGTCTGGTCTCCTACGAGCAGTACTTC.

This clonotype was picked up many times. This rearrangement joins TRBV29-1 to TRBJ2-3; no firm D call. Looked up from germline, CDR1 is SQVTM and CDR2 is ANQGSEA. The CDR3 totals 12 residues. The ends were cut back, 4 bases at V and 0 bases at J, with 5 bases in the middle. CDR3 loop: CSVGGSTDTQYF. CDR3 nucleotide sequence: TGCAGCGTTGGTGGTAGCACAGATACGCAGTATTTT.

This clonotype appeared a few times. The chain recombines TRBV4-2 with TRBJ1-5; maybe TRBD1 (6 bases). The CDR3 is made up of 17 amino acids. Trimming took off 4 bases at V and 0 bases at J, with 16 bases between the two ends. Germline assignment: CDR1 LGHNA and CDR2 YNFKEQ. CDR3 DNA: TGTGCCAGCAGCCCTGAGGACAGTGCTCTTAGCAATCAGCCCCAGCATTTT. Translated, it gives CASSPEDSALSNQPQHF.

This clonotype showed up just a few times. CDR3 in DNA: TGCAGACCGGACAGCCTAAGATTAGATACGCAGTATTTT. This translates into CRPDSLRLDTQYF. The chain carries TRBV20-1 and TRBJ2-3, with D possibly matching TRBD1 (6 bases). The CDR3 covers 13 residues. CDR1 is DFQATT, CDR2 SNEGSKA, per germline (reference sequence).

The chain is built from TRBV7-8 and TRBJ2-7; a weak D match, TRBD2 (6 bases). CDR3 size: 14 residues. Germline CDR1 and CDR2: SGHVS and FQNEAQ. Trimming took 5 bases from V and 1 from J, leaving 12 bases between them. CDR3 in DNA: TGTGCCAGCAGCCGTAGGGCGGGGTCCTACGAGCAGTACTTC. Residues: CASSRRAGSYEQYF.

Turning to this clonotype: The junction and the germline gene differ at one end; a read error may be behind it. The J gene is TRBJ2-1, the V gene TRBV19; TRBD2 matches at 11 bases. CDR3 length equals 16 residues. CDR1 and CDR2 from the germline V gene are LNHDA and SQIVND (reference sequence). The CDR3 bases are TGTGCCTGTAGTATACTAGCGGGGGCCTCCTACAATGAGCAGTTCTTC. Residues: CACSILAGASYNEQFF.

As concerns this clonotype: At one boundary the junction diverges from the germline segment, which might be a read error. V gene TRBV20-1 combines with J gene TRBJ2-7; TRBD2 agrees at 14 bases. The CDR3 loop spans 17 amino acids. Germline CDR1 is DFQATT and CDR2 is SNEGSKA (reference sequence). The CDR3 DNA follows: TGCAGTGATAGAGATCCGGGACTAGCGGGAGTGTCCTACGAGCAGTACTTC. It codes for CSDRDPGLAGVSYEQYF.

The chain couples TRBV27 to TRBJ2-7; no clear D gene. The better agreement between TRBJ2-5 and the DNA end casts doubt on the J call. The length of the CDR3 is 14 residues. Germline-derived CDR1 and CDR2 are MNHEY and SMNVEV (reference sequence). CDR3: CASSLSRRLETQYF. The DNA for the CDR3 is TGTGCCAGCAGTTTATCGCGACGACTGGAGACCCAGTACTTC.

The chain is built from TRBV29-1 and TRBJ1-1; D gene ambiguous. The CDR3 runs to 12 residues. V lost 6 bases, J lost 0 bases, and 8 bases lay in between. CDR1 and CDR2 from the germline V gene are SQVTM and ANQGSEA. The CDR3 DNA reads TGCAGCGTCAATGGTATGAACACTGAAGCTTTCTTT. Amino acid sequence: CSVNGMNTEAFF. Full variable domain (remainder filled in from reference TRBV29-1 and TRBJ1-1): SAVISQKPSRDICQRGTSLTIQCQVDSQVTMMFWYRQQPGQSLTLIATANQGSEATYESGFVIDKFPISRPNLTFSTLTVSNMSPEDSSIYLCSVNGMNTEAFFGQGTRLTVV.

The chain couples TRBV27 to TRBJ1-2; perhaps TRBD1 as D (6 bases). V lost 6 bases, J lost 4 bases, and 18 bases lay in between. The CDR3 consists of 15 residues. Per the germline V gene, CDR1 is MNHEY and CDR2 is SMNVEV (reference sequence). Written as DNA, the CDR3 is TGTGCCAGCAGGAAGGAAGTTACAGGGACCTATGGCTACACCTTC. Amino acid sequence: CASRKEVTGTYGYTF.

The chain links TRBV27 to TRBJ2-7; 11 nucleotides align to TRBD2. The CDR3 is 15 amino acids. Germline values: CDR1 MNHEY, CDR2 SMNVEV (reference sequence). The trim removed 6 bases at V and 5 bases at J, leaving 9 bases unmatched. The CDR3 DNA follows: TGTGCCAGCAGGTCACTAGCGGGAGCGTCCCACGAGCAGTACTTC. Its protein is CASRSLAGASHEQYF.

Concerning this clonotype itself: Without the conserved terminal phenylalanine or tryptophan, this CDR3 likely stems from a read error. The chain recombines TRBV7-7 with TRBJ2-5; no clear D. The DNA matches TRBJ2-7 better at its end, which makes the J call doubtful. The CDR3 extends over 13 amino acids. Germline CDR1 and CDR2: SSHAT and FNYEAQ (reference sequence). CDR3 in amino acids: CASSGNLGSEQYL. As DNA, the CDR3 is TGTGCCAGCAGCGGCAATCTAGGTAGCGAGCAGTACCTC.

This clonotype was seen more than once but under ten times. CDR3: CSVEPTYDEQFF. CDR3 in DNA: TGCAGCGTTGAACCCACTTACGATGAGCAGTTCTTC. The chain links TRBV29-1 to TRBJ2-1, with D unresolved. Trimming shortened V by 2 bases and J by 8 bases, and 10 bases separated the two germline ends. The CDR3 covers 12 residues. Per germline, CDR1 SQVTM and CDR2 ANQGSEA.